This TCR beta chain was profiled in a study of low-dose radiotherapy and immunotherapy resistance in tumors. This clonotype was counted many times. TRAV- and TRBV-specific primers, spanning alpha and beta chains, primed first-strand cDNA. It was with a constant-region primer and a V-primer adapter that TCRs were amplified over around 20 PCR cycles. MiXCR, run by TCRdb on the reads, gives a single entry per CDR3 protein. The sample holds approximately 89,000 distinct CDR3 sequences, 18% seen once. The CDR3 spans 14 residues. V was cut by 3 bases and J by 1 base, with 7 bases left in between. Germline V lookup: CDR1 GTSNPN, CDR2 SVGIG (reference sequence). Time point meaning: before trial treatment.

Sample: PBMCs, taken before treatment. The V gene is TRBV30, the J gene TRBJ2-6, with D unresolved. The TCR comes from a male donor with prostate cancer. CDR3 amino acids: CAWSSSSGANVLTF. The CDR3 DNA sequence: TGTGCCTGGAGCTCATCGTCTGGGGCCAACGTCCTGACTTTC.